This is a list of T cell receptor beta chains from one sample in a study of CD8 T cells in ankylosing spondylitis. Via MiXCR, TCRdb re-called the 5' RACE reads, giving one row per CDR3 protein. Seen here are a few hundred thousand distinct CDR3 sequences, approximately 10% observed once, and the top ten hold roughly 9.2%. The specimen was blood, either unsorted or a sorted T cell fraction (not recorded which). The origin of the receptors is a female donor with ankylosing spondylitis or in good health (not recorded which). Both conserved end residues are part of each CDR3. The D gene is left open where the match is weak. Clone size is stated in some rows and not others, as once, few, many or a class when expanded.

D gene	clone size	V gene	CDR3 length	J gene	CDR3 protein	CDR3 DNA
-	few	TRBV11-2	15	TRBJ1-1	CASSSTAGASTEAFF	TGTGCCAGCAGCTCTACAGCGGGGGCTTCCACTGAAGCTTTCTTT
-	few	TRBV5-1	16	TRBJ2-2	CASSLQGTPNTGELFF	TGCGCCAGCAGCTTGCAGGGAACACCCAACACCGGGGAGCTGTTTTTT
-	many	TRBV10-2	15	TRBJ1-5	CASSDSGRANQPQHF	TGCGCCAGCAGTGACTCGGGTAGGGCTAATCAGCCCCAGCATTTT
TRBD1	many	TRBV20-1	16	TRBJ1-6	CSARDRGLWTNSPLHF	TGCAGTGCGCGCGACAGGGGGCTCTGGACTAATTCACCCCTCCACTTT
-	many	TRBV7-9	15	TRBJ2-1	CASSSVPVDDNEQFF	TGTGCCAGCAGCTCGGTTCCGGTTGACGACAATGAGCAGTTCTTC
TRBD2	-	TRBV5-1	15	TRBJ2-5	CASSLEAGGTETQYF	TGCGCCAGCAGCTTAGAAGCGGGAGGGACGGAGACCCAGTACTTC
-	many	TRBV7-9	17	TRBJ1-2	CASSHRPPSQDSYGYTF	TGTGCCAGCAGCCATAGGCCTCCCTCCCAGGACAGCTATGGCTACACCTTC
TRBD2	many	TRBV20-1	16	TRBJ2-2	CSARDTSGKDTGELFF	TGCAGTGCTAGAGATACTAGCGGCAAAGACACCGGGGAGCTGTTTTTT
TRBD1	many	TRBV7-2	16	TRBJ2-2	CASSSTGTGVTGELFF	TGTGCCAGCAGCTCGACCGGGACAGGTGTCACCGGGGAGCTGTTTTTT
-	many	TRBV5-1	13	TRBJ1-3	CASSFSGSGTIYF	TGCGCCAGCAGCTTTTCAGGGTCGGGCACCATATATTTT
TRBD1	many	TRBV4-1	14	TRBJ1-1	CASSQADRGREAFF	TGCGCCAGCAGCCAAGCGGACAGGGGGCGTGAAGCTTTCTTT
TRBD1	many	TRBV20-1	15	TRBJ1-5	CSAPRDSGLSQPQHF	TGCAGTGCTCCTCGGGACAGCGGGCTTAGTCAGCCCCAGCATTTT
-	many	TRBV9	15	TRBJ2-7	CASSVGEGSTYEQYF	TGTGCCAGCAGCGTAGGAGAGGGGTCAACCTACGAGCAGTACTTC
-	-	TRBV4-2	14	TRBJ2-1	CASSQDMQYNEQFF	TGTGCCAGCAGCCAAGACATGCAGTACAATGAGCAGTTCTTC
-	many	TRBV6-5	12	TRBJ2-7	CASSRTDYEQYF	TGTGCCAGCAGTCGGACAGACTACGAGCAGTACTTC
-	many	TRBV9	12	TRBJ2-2	CASSPHTGELFF	TGTGCCAGCAGCCCCCACACCGGGGAGCTGTTTTTT
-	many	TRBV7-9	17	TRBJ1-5	CASSLGEGEGRNQPQHF	TGTGCCAGCAGCTTAGGAGAAGGAGAGGGAAGGAATCAGCCCCAGCATTTT
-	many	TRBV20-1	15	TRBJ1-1	CSALILGIPGQGAFF	TGCAGTGCTCTAATATTGGGGATACCGGGACAAGGAGCTTTCTTT
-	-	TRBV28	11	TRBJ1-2	CASSFWGGYTF	TGTGCCAGCAGTTTCTGGGGCGGCTACACCTTC
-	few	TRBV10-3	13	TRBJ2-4	CAISESVENIQYF	TGTGCCATCAGTGAGTCGGTGGAAAACATTCAGTACTTC
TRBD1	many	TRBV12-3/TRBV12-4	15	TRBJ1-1	CASSAPGQGNTEAFF	TGTGCCAGCAGTGCTCCGGGACAGGGGAACACTGAAGCTTTCTTT
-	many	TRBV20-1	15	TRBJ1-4	CSALPPGRGNEKLFF	TGCAGTGCCCTACCTCCAGGGAGGGGTAATGAAAAACTGTTTTTT
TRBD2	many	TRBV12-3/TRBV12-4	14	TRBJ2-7	CASSLGGSSNEQYF	TGTGCCAGCAGTTTAGGCGGGAGTTCTAACGAGCAGTACTTC
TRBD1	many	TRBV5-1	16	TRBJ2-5	CASSLPKQGSGETQYF	TGCGCCAGCAGCTTACCTAAACAGGGGAGTGGGGAGACCCAGTACTTC
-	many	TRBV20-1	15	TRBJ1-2	CSARARTSRAYGYTF	TGCAGTGCTAGGGCCCGGACAAGCCGTGCCTATGGCTACACCTTC
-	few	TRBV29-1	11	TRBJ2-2	CSVKHTGELFF	TGCAGCGTTAAGCACACCGGGGAGCTGTTTTTT
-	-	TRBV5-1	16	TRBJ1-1	CASSLVGGTLNTEAFF	TGCGCCAGCAGCTTGGTTGGAGGAACCTTGAACACTGAAGCTTTCTTT
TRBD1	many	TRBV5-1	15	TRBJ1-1	CASSSGTGYNTEAFF	TGCGCCAGCAGCTCCGGGACAGGGTACAACACTGAAGCTTTCTTT
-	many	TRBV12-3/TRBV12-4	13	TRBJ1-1	CASSGTQNTEAFF	TGTGCCAGCAGCGGGACACAGAACACTGAAGCTTTCTTT
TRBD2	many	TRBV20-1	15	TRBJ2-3	CSARDLRGGPDTQYF	TGCAGTGCTAGAGATCTCCGGGGGGGCCCAGATACGCAGTATTTT
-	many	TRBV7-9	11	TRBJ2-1	CASSPGGGEFF	TGTGCCAGCAGCCCCGGTGGGGGTGAGTTCTTC
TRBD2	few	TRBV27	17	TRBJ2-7	CASSYGRWASGSYEQYF	TGTGCCAGCAGTTATGGGAGGTGGGCTAGCGGATCCTACGAGCAGTACTTC
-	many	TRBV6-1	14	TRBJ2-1	CASGRTGLVYEQFF	TGTGCCAGTGGTAGGACTGGGTTGGTCTATGAGCAGTTCTTC
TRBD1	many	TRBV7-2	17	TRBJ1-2	CASSLTVHVGTGYGYTF	TGTGCCAGCAGCTTAACGGTTCATGTCGGGACAGGCTATGGCTACACCTTC
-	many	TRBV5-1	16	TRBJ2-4	CASSQAPIGAKNIQYF	TGCGCCAGCAGTCAAGCCCCGATCGGCGCCAAAAACATTCAGTACTTC
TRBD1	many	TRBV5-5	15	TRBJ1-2	CASSLATGTGTKDTF	TGTGCCAGCAGCTTGGCCACAGGGACAGGGACCAAGGACACCTTC
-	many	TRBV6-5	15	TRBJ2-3	CASSFGAGYPDTQYF	TGTGCCAGCAGTTTCGGGGCGGGGTACCCAGATACGCAGTATTTT
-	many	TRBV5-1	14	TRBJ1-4	CASSSDGTGEKLFF	TGCGCCAGCAGCTCCGACGGGACGGGAGAAAAACTGTTTTTT
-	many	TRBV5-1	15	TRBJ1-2	CASSAREAASDGYTF	TGCGCCAGCAGCGCCAGGGAGGCGGCTAGTGATGGCTACACCTTC
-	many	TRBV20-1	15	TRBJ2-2	CSARDSTRKTGELFF	TGCAGTGCTAGAGATAGTACCCGAAAAACCGGGGAGCTGTTTTTT
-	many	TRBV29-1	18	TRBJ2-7	CSVEEGNGPSGSFYEQYF	TGCAGCGTTGAAGAGGGAAATGGTCCGTCTGGGTCTTTCTACGAGCAGTACTTC
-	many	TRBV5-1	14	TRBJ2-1	CASSLVQPNNEQFF	TGCGCCAGCAGCTTGGTACAGCCTAACAATGAGCAGTTCTTC
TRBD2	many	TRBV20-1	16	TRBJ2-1	CSARDTSGSSYNEQFF	TGCAGTGCTAGAGATACGAGCGGGAGCTCCTACAATGAGCAGTTCTTC
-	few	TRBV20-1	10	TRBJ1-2	CSGPSGGYTF	TGCAGTGGACCGTCGGGGGGCTACACCTTC
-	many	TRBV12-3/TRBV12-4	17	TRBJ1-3	CASSPPGRPRSGNTIYF	TGTGCCAGCAGTCCTCCGGGACGGCCACGCTCTGGAAACACCATATATTTT
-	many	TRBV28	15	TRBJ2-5	CASSFRTTLRETQYF	TGTGCCAGCAGTTTTCGAACAACTCTGAGAGAGACCCAGTACTTC
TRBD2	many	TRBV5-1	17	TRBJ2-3	CASSGILAGVPTDTQYF	TGCGCCAGCAGCGGGATACTAGCGGGAGTTCCTACAGATACGCAGTATTTT
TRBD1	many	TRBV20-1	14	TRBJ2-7	CSAREGRGYDEQYF	TGCAGTGCTAGAGAGGGCAGGGGGTATGACGAGCAGTACTTC
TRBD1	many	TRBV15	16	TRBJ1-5	CATSRGDRGMNQPQHF	TGTGCCACCAGCAGAGGGGACAGGGGAATGAATCAGCCCCAGCATTTT
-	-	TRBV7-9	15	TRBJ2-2	CASSLVSGDTGELFF	TGTGCCAGCAGCTTAGTTTCGGGGGACACCGGGGAGCTGTTTTTT
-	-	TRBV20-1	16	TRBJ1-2	CSAPSLSRGNNYGYTF	TGCAGTGCCCCGTCCCTGTCTCGCGGCAATAACTATGGCTACACCTTC
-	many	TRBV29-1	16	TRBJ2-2	CSVEDLLVGALRELFF	TGCAGCGTTGAAGATCTTCTAGTTGGCGCGCTAAGGGAGCTGTTTTTT
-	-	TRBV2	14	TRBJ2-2	CASRTGLYTGELFF	TGTGCCAGCAGGACTGGTCTATACACCGGGGAGCTGTTTTTT